The 18 T cell receptor beta chains reported below all come from one sample, sequenced in a study of shared clonotypes between healthy human individuals. Some clones are missing from TCRdb's copy, which holds only in-frame ones; the method was immunoSEQ multiplex PCR. The sample yields roughly 1,500,000 clones, 98% seen once. The source material was naive CD4+ T cells sorted from blood. The subset: CD45RA+ positively selected. These receptors all come from a young man in good health.

The chain is built from TRBV28 and TRBJ1-2; TRBD1 is a possible D gene (5 bases). The germline CDR1 and CDR2 sequences are MDHEN and SYDVKM. V was trimmed by 11 bases and J by 2 bases, leaving 18 bases between them. This CDR3 comprises 14 residues. The CDR3 loop reads CAYWGTGKNYGYTF. CDR3 coding DNA: TGTGCCTACTGGGGGACGGGAAAGAACTATGGCTACACCTTC.

This chain links TRBV7-6 with TRBJ2-7, with D maybe TRBD1 (6 bases). CDR3 length: 14 amino acids. The V end lost 5 bases, the J end lost 0 bases, and 11 bases lay between the germline ends. CDR1 and CDR2 from the germline V gene are SGHVS and FNYEAQ. Here the CDR3 DNA reads TGTGCCAGCAGCCTACAGGGATCCTCCTACGAGCAGTACTTC. Encoded protein: CASSLQGSSYEQYF.

The DNA for the CDR3 is TGTGCCAGCAGCCAACACCCTGCGGGTAAAGAGACCCAGTACTTC. Its protein is CASSQHPAGKETQYF. The J gene is TRBJ2-5, the V gene TRBV11-2; tentative D call: TRBD2 (5 bases). The CDR3 covers 15 residues. From germline, CDR1 is SGHAT and CDR2 FQNNGV. Trimming cost V 5 bases and J 3 bases, with 16 bases left between them.

The chain recombines TRBV7-9 with TRBJ2-7; 8 bases fit TRBD1. Per germline, CDR1 SEHNR and CDR2 FQNEAQ (reference sequence). J lost 0 bases, V lost 4 bases, and 5 bases had no gene match. The CDR3 runs to 15 residues. The CDR3 DNA is TGTGCCAGCAGCTCCAGGACAGGGAGCTCCTACGAGCAGTACTTC. It specifies CASSSRTGSSYEQYF. Looking up the rest from reference TRBV7-9 and TRBJ2-7 gives the full variable domain: DTGVSQNPRHKITKRGQNVTFRCDPISEHNRLYWYRQTLGQGPEFLTYFQNEAQLEKSRLLSDRFSAERPKGSFSTLEIQRTEQGDSAMYLCASSSRTGSSYEQYFGPGTRLTVT.

The table lists this clone with a count of one. The chain couples TRBV2 to TRBJ2-7, with 10 bases matching TRBD2. The V gene end was trimmed by 0 bases and the J gene end by 3 bases; junction bases not matched to a gene: 11. Per germline, CDR1 SNHLY and CDR2 FYNNEI. CDR3 size: 18 residues. The CDR3 loop reads CASSEAGGASGSIYEQYF. CDR3 bases: TGTGCCAGCAGTGAAGCTGGGGGGGCTAGCGGGAGTATCTACGAGCAGTACTTC.

The chain links TRBV19 to TRBJ1-2; 7 nucleotides agree with TRBD1. Germline lookup yields CDR1 LNHDA and CDR2 SQIVND (reference sequence). The V gene end was trimmed by 7 bases and the J gene end by 6 bases; junction bases not matched to a gene: 11. CDR3 size: 14 residues. The chain's CDR3 is CASIERGRFDGYTF. As DNA, the CDR3 is TGTGCCAGTATCGAAAGGGGGCGGTTCGATGGCTACACCTTC.

The gene calls are TRBV5-8 and TRBJ2-4; D ambiguous. Germline-derived CDR1 and CDR2 are SGHTS and YDEGEE. This CDR3 comprises 18 residues. Trimming pared 2 bases from V and 0 bases from J, leaving 18 bases between. CDR3 nucleotides: TGTGCCAGCAGCTTTTTAACCGGGTCGAGGCTAGCCAAAAACATTCAGTACTTC. The encoded protein is CASSFLTGSRLAKNIQYF.

The CDR3 DNA follows: TGCGCCAGCAGCTCCTGGGAAAGACAGGGCAGTACTGAAGCTTTCTTT. It encodes CASSSWERQGSTEAFF. The V and J genes are TRBV5-1 and TRBJ1-1, with 7 positions matching TRBD1. This CDR3 spans 16 amino acids. Germline trimming cut 3 bases from V and 5 bases from J; bases unmatched to any gene: 13. The germline gives CDR1 SGHRS, CDR2 YFSETQ.

As regards this clone: Other DNA sequences from this sample encode an identical CDR3 as well. The chain combines TRBV6-5 with TRBJ1-3; a possible D gene is TRBD1 (5 bases). The ends were cut back, 2 bases at V and 1 base at J, with 6 bases in the middle. Germline CDR1 MNHEY, CDR2 SVGAGI. This CDR3 is 14 amino acids long. The CDR3 loop is CASSYGGSGNTIYF. The CDR3 region has the DNA TGTGCCAGCAGTTACGGGGGGTCTGGAAACACCATATATTTT.

V and J are TRBV11-3 and TRBJ2-5, with 11 bases fitting TRBD2. After removal of 1 base from V and 4 bases from J, the junction contained 2 bases not matched to a gene. Germline V lookup: CDR1 SGHNT, CDR2 YENEEA. The CDR3 spans 15 residues. CDR3: CASSLALAGGETQYF. Here the CDR3 DNA reads TGTGCCAGCAGCTTAGCCCTAGCGGGAGGAGAGACCCAGTACTTC.

The gene calls are TRBV6-5 and TRBJ1-2, with 7 positions matching TRBD1. Germline-derived CDR1 and CDR2 are MNHEY and SVGAGI. This CDR3 has 13 residues. The V segment lost 6 bases and the J segment 5 bases; nucleotides outside the gene matches: 6. The CDR3 sequence is CASRLTGLYGYTF. The CDR3 DNA reads TGTGCCAGCAGGTTGACAGGGTTATATGGCTACACCTTC.

The V call is TRBV7-9, the J call TRBJ2-1; possible D gene TRBD2, 6 bases. Germline V gives CDR1 SEHNR, CDR2 FQNEAQ (reference sequence). The CDR3 totals 16 residues. V lost 5 bases, J lost 0 bases, and 14 bases lay in between. In nucleotides, the CDR3 is TGTGCCAGCAGCGGGGTGGGCGGGACCTCCTACAATGAGCAGTTCTTC. Protein: CASSGVGGTSYNEQFF. Combining the CDR3 with reference TRBV7-9 and TRBJ2-1 gives the whole variable domain DTGVSQNPRHKITKRGQNVTFRCDPISEHNRLYWYRQTLGQGPEFLTYFQNEAQLEKSRLLSDRFSAERPKGSFSTLEIQRTEQGDSAMYLCASSGVGGTSYNEQFFGPGTRLTVL.

The chain combines TRBV29-1 with TRBJ1-2; TRBD1 might be the D (6 bases). The CDR3 spans 13 residues. The germline CDR1 and CDR2 sequences are SQVTM and ANQGSEA. V lost 6 bases and J lost 0, with 11 bases in between. CDR3 amino acids: CSVRDTTNYGYTF. DNA of the CDR3: TGCAGCGTCCGGGACACGACTAACTATGGCTACACCTTC.

The chain combines TRBV7-2 with TRBJ2-7; possible D gene TRBD2, 6 bases. Germline V lookup: CDR1 SGHTA, CDR2 FQGNSA. The V end lost 2 bases, the J end lost 2 bases, and 13 bases lay between the germline ends. This CDR3 is 15 amino acids long. CDR3 in DNA: TGTGCCAGCAGCTTAATCGTAGCGGCACCCTACGAGCAGTACTTC. This translates into CASSLIVAAPYEQYF.

This chain uses TRBV30 with TRBJ1-5, with 10 bases fitting TRBD1. This CDR3 has 17 amino acids. Per the germline V gene, CDR1 is GTSNPN and CDR2 is SVGIG (reference sequence). J lost 0 bases, V lost 5 bases, and 10 bases had no gene match. In DNA, the CDR3 is TGTGCCTGGGGAGGGACAGGGGTGCCGTATAGCAATCAGCCCCAGCATTTT. As protein: CAWGGTGVPYSNQPQHF.

The chain uses TRBV19 and TRBJ1-2; D unclear. The CDR3 spans 15 residues. Deletions cut 4 bases from V and 0 bases from J, with 12 bases between. Germline values: CDR1 LNHDA, CDR2 SQIVND (reference sequence). CDR3 nucleotide sequence: TGTGCCAGTAGTAATGGTCAGGCCTCTAACTATGGCTACACCTTC. Protein: CASSNGQASNYGYTF.

This clone was detected once. For the CDR3, the DNA is TGTGCCAGCAGCCAGGGACTAGCGGGAAGCACCGGGGAGCTGTTTTTT. Its protein product is CASSQGLAGSTGELFF. V and J are TRBV4-2 and TRBJ2-2; 13 positions agree with TRBD2. Losses at the gene ends were 3 bases for V and 4 bases for J; bases not matched to a gene: 2. The CDR3 spans 16 residues. Germline V gives CDR1 LGHNA, CDR2 YNFKEQ.

This clone was counted a single time. The rearrangement links TRBV5-1 to TRBJ2-7, with D uncertain. This CDR3 spans 12 amino acids. V was trimmed by 4 bases and J by 6 bases, leaving 11 bases between them. The germline V gene encodes CDR1 SGHRS and CDR2 YFSETQ. The CDR3 DNA reads as TGCGCCAGCAGCCTACCGGTTATCGAGCAGTACTTC. It codes for CASSLPVIEQYF.